Listed here are 30 T cell receptor beta chains from one sample, sequenced in a study of blood T cells in healthy people across ages. Alongside a J-beta primer mix, a sample-barcoded 5' primer served in a second PCR lasting roughly 7 to 12 cycles. From the 5' RACE reads, TCRdb called clonotypes with MiXCR, one entry per CDR3 protein. The sample has roughly 860,000 distinct CDR3 sequences; about 59% are singletons. Sequenced: blood. All receptors derive from a man aged 25 to 40 in good health.

The genes are TRBV6-1 and TRBJ1-1; D may be TRBD1 (5 bases). V lost 4 bases, J lost 0 bases, and 12 bases lay in between. The germline V gene encodes CDR1 MNHNS and CDR2 SASEGT. CDR3 length equals 15 residues. CDR3 sequence: CASSVVPGMNTEAFF. The CDR3 DNA follows: TGTGCCAGCAGTGTTGTCCCAGGGATGAACACTGAAGCTTTCTTT.

This chain links TRBV7-2 with TRBJ1-3; possibly TRBD1 for D (6 bases). Germline assignment: CDR1 SGHTA and CDR2 FQGNSA. Between the trimmed V and J ends, which lost 3 bases and 1 base, there was a span of 13 bases. The CDR3 spans 16 residues. CDR3 sequence reads: CASSLGPTGSGNTIYF. The DNA of the CDR3 is TGTGCCAGCAGCTTGGGGCCCACAGGGTCTGGAAACACCATATATTTT.

The chain carries TRBV6-2 or TRBV6-3 and TRBJ1-5; 9 nucleotides align to TRBD1. J was trimmed by 0 bases and V by 5 bases; bases with no gene match: 5. Germline V gene sequence: CDR1 MNHEY, CDR2 SVGEGT. This CDR3 contains 16 residues. The CDR3 sequence: CASSRDRGNSNQPQHF. Written as DNA, the CDR3 is TGTGCCAGCAGTCGCGACAGGGGGAATAGCAATCAGCCCCAGCATTTT.

The chain recombines TRBV9 with TRBJ2-1; 10 nucleotides line up with TRBD2. The CDR3 consists of 16 residues. Germline values: CDR1 SGDLS, CDR2 YYNGEE. The ends lost 0 bases at V and 4 bases at J; junction bases unmatched: 4. The CDR3 reads CASSVVGTSAYNEQFF. The CDR3 nucleotides are TGTGCCAGCAGCGTAGTAGGGACTAGCGCTTACAATGAGCAGTTCTTC.

The CDR3 loop is CASSFIAGGHNEQFF. CDR3 DNA: TGTGCCAGCAGCTTTATAGCGGGGGGCCACAATGAGCAGTTCTTC. The gene calls are TRBV7-2 and TRBJ2-1; TRBD2 agrees at 10 bases. V lost 3 bases and J lost 5; bases outside the gene matches: 4. The germline V gene encodes CDR1 SGHTA and CDR2 FQGNSA. This CDR3 has 15 residues.

This clonotype occurred a few times. The rearrangement links TRBV6-2 or TRBV6-3 to TRBJ2-7, with 12 bases fitting TRBD2. The V segment lost 6 bases and the J segment 2 bases; nucleotides outside the gene matches: 11. Germline V CDR1 and CDR2: MNHEY, SVGEGT. The CDR3 covers 17 residues. The CDR3 region is CASRGLAGSTITYEQYF. Written as DNA, the CDR3 is TGTGCCAGCAGGGGACTAGCGGGCTCTACAATCACCTACGAGCAGTACTTC.

This chain links TRBV27 with TRBJ2-5, with D possibly being TRBD2 (6 bases). V shed 5 bases and J shed 1 base, with 14 bases lying between them. The CDR3 covers 15 residues. Per the germline V gene, CDR1 is MNHEY and CDR2 is SMNVEV (reference sequence). CDR3 sequence: CASSQRLEAQETQYF. CDR3 in DNA: TGTGCCAGCAGTCAACGACTAGAGGCCCAAGAGACCCAGTACTTC.

On this clonotype itself: At one of its ends the junction is not consistent with the germline gene, which may arise from a read error. The rearrangement joins TRBV30 to TRBJ2-7, with D possibly TRBD2 on 7 matching bases. This CDR3 spans 12 amino acids. Germline V gives CDR1 GTSNPN, CDR2 SVGIG (reference sequence). Written as DNA, the CDR3 is TGTGCCGGGAGGGGGAGCTCCTACGAGCAGTACTTC. It yields the protein CAGRGSSYEQYF. The variable domain in full, completed from reference TRBV30 and TRBJ2-7, reads SQTIHQWPATLVQPVGSPLSLECTVEGTSNPNLYWYRQAAGRGLQLLFYSVGIGQISSEVPQNLSASRPQDRQFILSSKKLLLSDSGFYLCAGRGSSYEQYFGPGTRLTVT.

The chain employs TRBV19 and TRBJ1-4; TRBD1 matches 9 bases. Germline assignment: CDR1 LNHDA and CDR2 SQIVND (reference sequence). After removal of 5 bases from V and 4 bases from J, the junction contained 5 bases not matched to a gene. The CDR3 sequence is 15 residues long. The CDR3 coding sequence is TGTGCCAGTAGTGGACAGGGGCGCGGTAATGAAAAACTGTTTTTT. Residues: CASSGQGRGNEKLFF.

This clonotype was observed a handful of times. CDR3 loop: CSSPRTGADNEQFF. The DNA for the CDR3 is TGCAGCTCCCCTCGAACGGGGGCCGACAATGAGCAGTTCTTC. The chain joins TRBV29-1 to TRBJ2-1; D assignment may be TRBD1 or TRBD2 (6 bases each). The CDR3 is made up of 14 amino acids. The V end was cut by 8 bases, the J end by 5 bases, with 19 bases between. The V gene's germline CDR1 is SQVTM and CDR2 ANQGSEA.

Concerning this clonotype itself: The junction departs from germline at one end; a sequencing error may be responsible. The chain is built from TRBV19 and TRBJ1-2; TRBD1 matches 9 bases. The CDR3 has 14 amino acids. The germline V gene encodes CDR1 LNHDA and CDR2 SQIVND (reference sequence). CDR3 in amino acids: CASSSGQGAYGFTF. The CDR3 bases are TGTGCCAGTAGTTCGGGACAGGGCGCCTATGGCTTCACCTTC.

This chain links TRBV6-5 with TRBJ1-2; D is undetermined. Germline V gives CDR1 MNHEY, CDR2 SVGAGI. V gave up 4 bases and J gave up 6 bases, with 9 bases separating them. This CDR3 spans 12 amino acids. The CDR3 here is CASSSGNDGYTF. The CDR3 bases are TGTGCCAGCAGTTCCGGAAACGATGGCTACACCTTC.

The V and J genes are TRBV10-3 and TRBJ1-2; 9 positions agree with TRBD1. The CDR3 extends over 16 amino acids. V trimming: 8 bases; J trimming: 8 bases; junction bases outside the gene matches: 18. From germline, CDR1 is ENHRY and CDR2 SYGVKD. CDR3 in amino acids: CAIRMAQGQGDEGYTF. The DNA of the CDR3 is TGTGCCATCCGGATGGCCCAGGGACAGGGCGACGAGGGCTACACCTTC.

This chain links TRBV5-5 with TRBJ2-1; 9 nucleotides align to TRBD1. Unmatched junction bases numbered 12, after V lost 3 bases and J lost 8 bases. Germline loops: CDR1 SGHKS, CDR2 YYEKEE (reference sequence). The CDR3 has 16 amino acids. This CDR3 reads CASSYGTGSASDEQFF. The CDR3 DNA sequence: TGTGCCAGCAGCTATGGGACAGGGTCCGCTTCGGATGAGCAGTTCTTC.

This clonotype appeared a single time. This chain uses TRBV28 with TRBJ2-7; D is undetermined. The germline V and J ends were trimmed by 5 bases and 4 bases, with 9 bases remaining between them. CDR3 length: 12 amino acids. Germline V gene lookup returns CDR1 MDHEN and CDR2 SYDVKM. CDR3 sequence (DNA): TGTGCCAGCAGTAACAAGCCGTACGAGCAGTACTTC. The encoded protein is CASSNKPYEQYF.

This clonotype was seen ten or more times. The V gene is TRBV20-1, the J gene TRBJ2-7, with D possibly being TRBD1 (6 bases). The V end was cut by 3 bases, the J end by 2 bases, with 8 bases between. CDR1 and CDR2 from the germline V gene are DFQATT and SNEGSKA (reference sequence). The CDR3 has 12 residues. CDR3 sequence (DNA): TGCAGTGCTAGTAAGGGGGCCTACGAGCAGTACTTC. Its translation: CSASKGAYEQYF.

The chain carries TRBV20-1 and TRBJ2-3; D gene unclear. The CDR3 consists of 12 residues. With 1 base removed from V and 6 bases from J, the gap between germline ends came to 8 bases. Per germline, CDR1 DFQATT and CDR2 SNEGSKA (reference sequence). CDR3 sequence (DNA): TGCAGTGCTAGAGTGTCAGCGGATACGCAGTATTTT. It yields the protein CSARVSADTQYF.

This clonotype was observed many times. This chain links TRBV6-5 with TRBJ2-4, with D possibly matching TRBD1 (6 bases). The J call is uncertain, as TRBJ2-7 better fits the DNA end. Germline V gene lookup returns CDR1 MNHEY and CDR2 SVGAGI. The CDR3 extends over 12 amino acids. CDR3 bases: TGTGCCAGCAGTTCACAGGGTAACGAGCAGTACTTC. It yields the protein CASSSQGNEQYF.

This clonotype turned up a few times. J is TRBJ2-1 and V is TRBV20-1, with 10 bases lining up with TRBD2. From germline, CDR1 is DFQATT and CDR2 SNEGSKA (reference sequence). The V segment lost 6 bases and the J segment 7 bases; nucleotides outside the gene matches: 9. The CDR3 totals 14 residues. The CDR3 reads CSARFSGRKNEQFF. DNA for the CDR3: TGCAGTGCCCGATTTAGCGGGAGGAAAAATGAGCAGTTCTTC.

V and J are TRBV28 and TRBJ1-5; D is unresolved. V lost 1 base and J 5 bases, leaving 15 bases between the germline ends. The CDR3 length is 16 residues. Germline V gives CDR1 MDHEN, CDR2 SYDVKM. The CDR3 DNA reads as TGTGCCAGCAGTTTATTAGCAGATATGGGGTATCAGCCCCAGCATTTT. Amino acids: CASSLLADMGYQPQHF.

A remark on this clonotype: The junction does not match germline at one end; this may be a read error. CDR3 loop: CATSRANRPQHF. In DNA form, the CDR3 reads TGTGCCACCAGCAGAGCTAATCGGCCCCAGCATTTT. The chain employs TRBV15 and TRBJ1-5; D unresolved. The CDR3 runs to 12 residues. From germline, CDR1 is LNHNV and CDR2 YYDKDF (reference sequence).

The chain links TRBV6-2 or TRBV6-3 to TRBJ2-5; D gene unclear. The CDR3 has 16 residues. V was clipped by 8 bases and J by 5 bases, with 24 bases between them. Per the germline V gene, CDR1 is MNHEY and CDR2 is SVGEGT. The CDR3 region has the DNA TGTGCCAGCCGGCACTCTTATCGCCCTCCCGGGGAGACCCAGTACTTC. Amino acid sequence: CASRHSYRPPGETQYF.

The genes are TRBV28 and TRBJ2-7; the match to TRBD1 covers 8 bases. Germline assignment: CDR1 MDHEN and CDR2 SYDVKM. The CDR3 has 13 residues. With V trimmed by 8 bases and J by 4 bases, 7 bases remained unmatched. CDR3: CASFQGAGYEQYF. Written as DNA, the CDR3 is TGTGCCAGCTTCCAGGGGGCGGGTTACGAGCAGTACTTC. The whole variable domain, remainder taken from reference TRBV28 and TRBJ2-7, is DVKVTQSSRYLVKRTGEKVFLECVQDMDHENMFWYRQDPGLGLRLIYFSYDVKMKEKGDIPEGYSVSREKKERFSLILESASTNQTSMYLCASFQGAGYEQYFGPGTRLTVT.

The chain couples TRBV20-1 to TRBJ2-1; the match to TRBD1 covers 12 bases. The J call may be faulty, since TRBJ2-7 better matches the DNA end. CDR1 DFQATT and CDR2 SNEGSKA come from the germline V gene (reference sequence). CDR3 length equals 16 residues. The CDR3 region has the DNA TGCAGTGCTAGAGATTACGGGACAGGGGGCGGGGACGAGCAGTACTTC. It translates to CSARDYGTGGGDEQYF.

The chain uses TRBV29-1 and TRBJ2-7, with D hard to call. CDR1 is SQVTM, CDR2 ANQGSEA, per germline. This CDR3 has 11 residues. V lost 6 bases, J lost 5 bases, and 11 bases lay in between. The CDR3 bases are TGCAGCGTCGTAAGGAGAGACGAGCAGTACTTC. It translates to CSVVRRDEQYF.

This clonotype was recorded a few times. V usage is TRBV9 and J usage is TRBJ2-7, with TRBD1 as a possible D gene (6 bases). The J call may be incorrect, as the DNA end agrees better with TRBJ2-1. CDR3 size: 14 residues. Germline CDR1 SGDLS, CDR2 YYNGEE. CDR3 coding DNA: TGTGCCAGCAGCGTAAACACAGGACAGAGTGAGCAGTTCTTC. It translates to CASSVNTGQSEQFF.

The genes are TRBV7-2 and TRBJ2-3, with no clear D. The CDR3 loop spans 14 amino acids. Trimming removed 2 bases from V and 7 bases from J, with 13 bases in between. CDR1 is SGHTA and CDR2 is FQGNSA in the germline V gene. CDR3 nucleotides: TGTGCCAGCAGCTTACCGTCAAGGCCCCATACGCAGTATTTT. Amino acids: CASSLPSRPHTQYF.

CDR3 residues: CASSLLIRNEQYF. CDR3 bases: TGTGCCAGCAGCTTGCTAATCAGAAACGAGCAGTACTTC. The rearrangement links TRBV7-2 to TRBJ2-4; D remains ambiguous. The better agreement between TRBJ2-7 and the DNA end casts doubt on the J call. The CDR3 is made up of 13 amino acids. Germline V gene sequence: CDR1 SGHTA, CDR2 FQGNSA.

The gene calls are TRBV27 and TRBJ2-2; D is undetermined. Germline CDR1 is MNHEY and CDR2 is SMNVEV (reference sequence). V shed 2 bases and J shed 7 bases, with 17 bases lying between them. This CDR3 is 16 amino acids long. CDR3 sequence (DNA): TGTGCCAGCAGTTTAAATTATCGTCTAGTTGGCGGGGAGCTGTTTTTT. Translating gives CASSLNYRLVGGELFF.

The rearrangement uses TRBV6-1 and TRBJ2-7; D may match TRBD1 or TRBD2 (5 bases each). Germline V lookup: CDR1 MNHNS, CDR2 SASEGT. This CDR3 is built from 14 residues. Deletions cut 4 bases from V and 5 bases from J, with 15 bases between. CDR3: CASSARDGRDEQYF. Here the CDR3 DNA reads TGTGCCAGCAGTGCCCGGGACGGTCGAGACGAGCAGTACTTC.